The TCR beta chain under discussion was sequenced for a study of cytomegalovirus exposure and HLA in healthy donors. Broader study findings: In the analysis, some V segments, TRBV6-2 and TRBV6-3 included, were excluded as indistinguishable. Researchers reported in a later analysis that a missense DCLRE1C variant was tied to TCR beta V- and J-gene trimming.

This CDR3 comprises 16 residues. Germline V CDR1 and CDR2: LNHDA, SQIVND (reference sequence). Trimming took 0 bases from V and 8 from J; bases not matched to a gene: 9. The PCR employed 60 Vbeta primers together with 13 Jbeta primers. TCRdb's table, derived via immunoSEQ multiplex PCR, lists solely in-frame clones and lacks some. With 130,000 to 150,000 clones in the sample, the ten largest clones hold 0.96%. Regarding this clone: As yet, its antigen is unknown.

Sequenced material: PBMCs. This TCR derives from a male donor in good health and CMV-seronegative. V gene TRBV19 combines with J gene TRBJ2-1; 8 nucleotides agree with TRBD2. CDR3 loop: CASSIDRRSGSDEQFF. In nucleotides, the CDR3 is TGTGCCAGTAGTATAGATCGGAGAAGCGGGAGCGATGAGCAGTTCTTC.